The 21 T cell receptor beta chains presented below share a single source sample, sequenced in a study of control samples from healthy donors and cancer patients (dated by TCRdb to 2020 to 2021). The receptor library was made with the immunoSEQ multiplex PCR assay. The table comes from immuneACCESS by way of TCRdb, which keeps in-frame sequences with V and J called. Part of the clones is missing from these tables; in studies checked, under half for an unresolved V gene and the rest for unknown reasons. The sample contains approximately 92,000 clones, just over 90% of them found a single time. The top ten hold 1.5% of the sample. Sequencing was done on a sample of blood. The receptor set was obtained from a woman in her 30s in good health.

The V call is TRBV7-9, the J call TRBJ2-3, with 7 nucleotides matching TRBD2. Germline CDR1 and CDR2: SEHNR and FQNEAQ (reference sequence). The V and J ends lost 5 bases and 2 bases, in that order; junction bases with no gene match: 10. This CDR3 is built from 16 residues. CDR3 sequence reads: CASSPPGRVATDTQYF. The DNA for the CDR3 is TGTGCCAGCAGCCCACCGGGGAGGGTAGCCACAGATACGCAGTATTTT.

The CDR3 region has the DNA TGCAGCGTTGAATTTACGATTTCTGATACGCAGTATTTT. This sequence encodes CSVEFTISDTQYF. The chain links TRBV29-1 to TRBJ2-3, with D unresolved. The germline V gene encodes CDR1 SQVTM and CDR2 ANQGSEA. The CDR3 is 13 residues long. V was cut by 2 bases and J by 6 bases, with 12 bases left in between.

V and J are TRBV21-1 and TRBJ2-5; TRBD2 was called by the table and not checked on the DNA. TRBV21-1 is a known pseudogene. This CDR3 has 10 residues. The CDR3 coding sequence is TGTGCCAGACCCGGGGAGGTCCAGTACTTC. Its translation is CARPGEVQYF.

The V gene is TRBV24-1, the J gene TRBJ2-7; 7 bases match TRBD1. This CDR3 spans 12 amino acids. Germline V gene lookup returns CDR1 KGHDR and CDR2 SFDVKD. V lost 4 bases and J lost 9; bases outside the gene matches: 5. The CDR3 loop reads CATSDTRGTQYF. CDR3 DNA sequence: TGTGCCACCAGTGACACCAGGGGGACGCAGTACTTC.

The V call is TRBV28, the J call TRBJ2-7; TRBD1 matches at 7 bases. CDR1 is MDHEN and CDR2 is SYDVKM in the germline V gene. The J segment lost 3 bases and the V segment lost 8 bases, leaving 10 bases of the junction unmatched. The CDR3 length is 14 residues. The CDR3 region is CASRSDRAGYEQYF. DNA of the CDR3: TGTGCCAGCCGATCCGACAGGGCCGGCTACGAGCAGTACTTC.

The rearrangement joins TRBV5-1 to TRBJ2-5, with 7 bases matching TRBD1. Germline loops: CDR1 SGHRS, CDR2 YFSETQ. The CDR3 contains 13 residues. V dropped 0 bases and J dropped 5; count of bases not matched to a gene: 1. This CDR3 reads CASSLEGAETQYF. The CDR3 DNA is TGCGCCAGCAGCTTGGAGGGGGCGGAGACCCAGTACTTC.

The CDR3 DNA is TGTGCCAGCAGTGAACAGAAATACGAGCAGTACTTC. As protein: CASSEQKYEQYF. This rearrangement joins TRBV25-1 to TRBJ2-7; the D is unclear. The germline gives CDR1 MGHDK, CDR2 SYGVNS. Deletions cut 2 bases from V and 4 bases from J, with 6 bases between. CDR3 size: 12 residues.

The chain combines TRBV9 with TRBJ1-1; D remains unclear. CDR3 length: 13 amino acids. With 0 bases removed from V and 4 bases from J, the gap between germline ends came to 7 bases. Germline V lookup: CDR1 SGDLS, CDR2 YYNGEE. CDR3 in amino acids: CASSVATGTEAFF. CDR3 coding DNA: TGTGCCAGCAGCGTAGCGACGGGCACTGAAGCTTTCTTT.

CDR3 amino acids: CATTRRGKALSSYNEQFF. CDR3 DNA: TGTGCCACCACGAGAAGGGGCAAGGCGTTGAGCTCCTACAATGAGCAGTTCTTC. The chain uses TRBV13 and TRBJ2-1, with a tentative D call TRBD1 (5 bases). V lost 10 bases to trimming and J lost 0 bases, with 25 bases between them. The CDR3 has 18 residues. Germline CDR1 reads PRHDT; CDR2 reads FYEKMQ (reference sequence).

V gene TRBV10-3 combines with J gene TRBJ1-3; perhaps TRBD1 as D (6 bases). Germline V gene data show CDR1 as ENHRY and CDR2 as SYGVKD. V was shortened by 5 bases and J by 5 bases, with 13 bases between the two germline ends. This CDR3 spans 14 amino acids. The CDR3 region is CAISQGLGRNTIYF. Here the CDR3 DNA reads TGTGCCATCAGTCAGGGGTTGGGGAGAAACACCATATATTTT.

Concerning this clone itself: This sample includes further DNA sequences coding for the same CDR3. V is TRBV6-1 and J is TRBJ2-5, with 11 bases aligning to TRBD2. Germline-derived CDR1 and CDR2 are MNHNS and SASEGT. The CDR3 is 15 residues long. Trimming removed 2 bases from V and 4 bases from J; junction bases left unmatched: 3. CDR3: CASSELAGGPETQYF. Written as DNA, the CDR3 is TGTGCCAGCAGTGAATTAGCGGGGGGGCCAGAGACCCAGTACTTC.

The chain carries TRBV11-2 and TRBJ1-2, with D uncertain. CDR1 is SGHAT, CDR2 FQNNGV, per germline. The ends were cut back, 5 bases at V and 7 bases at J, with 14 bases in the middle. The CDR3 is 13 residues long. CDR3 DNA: TGTGCCAGCAGCCAGGAAGGGTCCTCTGGCTACACCTTC. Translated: CASSQEGSSGYTF.

The CDR3 nucleotides read TGTGCCACCGCAGACAGGGGCCACACTGAAGCTTTCTTT. Translating it yields CATADRGHTEAFF. The chain combines TRBV5-4 with TRBJ1-1; 8 nucleotides agree with TRBD1. CDR1 SGHNT and CDR2 YYREEE come from the germline V gene (reference sequence). CDR3 length equals 13 residues. With 9 bases clipped from V and 3 bases from J, the junction kept 7 bases outside the gene matches.

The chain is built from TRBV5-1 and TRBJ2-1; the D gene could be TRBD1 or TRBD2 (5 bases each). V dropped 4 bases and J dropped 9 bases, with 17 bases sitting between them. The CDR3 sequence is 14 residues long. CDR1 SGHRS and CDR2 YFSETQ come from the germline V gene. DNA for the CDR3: TGCGCCAGCAGCCCCGGGACCTCATGGGGTGAGCAGTTCTTC. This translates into CASSPGTSWGEQFF.

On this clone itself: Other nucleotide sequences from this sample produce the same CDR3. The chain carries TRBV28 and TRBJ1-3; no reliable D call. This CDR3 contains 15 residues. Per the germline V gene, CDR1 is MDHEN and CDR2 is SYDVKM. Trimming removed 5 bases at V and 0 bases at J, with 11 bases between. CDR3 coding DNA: TGTGCCAGCAGTCCGGGCCCTAGCTCTGGAAACACCATATATTTT. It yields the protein CASSPGPSSGNTIYF.

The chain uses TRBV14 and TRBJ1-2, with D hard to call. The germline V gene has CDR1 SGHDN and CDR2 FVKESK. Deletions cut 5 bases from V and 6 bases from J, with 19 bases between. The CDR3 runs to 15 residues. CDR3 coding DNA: TGTGCCAGCAGCTTCTACTCATTAGACACAGATGGCTACACCTTC. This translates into CASSFYSLDTDGYTF.

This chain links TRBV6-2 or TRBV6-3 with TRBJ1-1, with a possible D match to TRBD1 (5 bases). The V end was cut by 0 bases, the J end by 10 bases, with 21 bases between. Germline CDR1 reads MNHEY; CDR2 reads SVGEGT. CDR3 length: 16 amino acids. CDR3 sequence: CASSYSNRGRMVGAFF. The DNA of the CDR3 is TGTGCCAGCAGTTACTCGAATAGGGGTCGGATGGTCGGAGCTTTCTTT.

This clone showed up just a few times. CDR3 residues: CASSVRAMGYEQYF. CDR3 bases: TGTGCCAGCAGTGTCAGGGCCATGGGCTACGAGCAGTACTTC. The chain combines TRBV25-1 with TRBJ2-7, with D maybe TRBD1 (5 bases). CDR1 and CDR2 from the germline V gene are MGHDK and SYGVNS. With 4 bases removed from V and 3 bases from J, the gap between germline ends came to 13 bases. The CDR3 spans 14 residues.

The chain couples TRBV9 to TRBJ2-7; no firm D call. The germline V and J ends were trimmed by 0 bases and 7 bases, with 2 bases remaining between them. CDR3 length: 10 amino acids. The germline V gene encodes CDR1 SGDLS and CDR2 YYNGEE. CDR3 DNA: TGTGCCAGCAGCGTAGGGGAGCAGTACTTC. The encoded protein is CASSVGEQYF.

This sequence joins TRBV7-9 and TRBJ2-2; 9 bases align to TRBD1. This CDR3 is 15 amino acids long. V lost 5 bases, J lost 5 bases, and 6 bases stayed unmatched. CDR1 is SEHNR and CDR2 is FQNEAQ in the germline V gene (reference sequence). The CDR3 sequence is CASSPRQGGTGELFF. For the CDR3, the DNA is TGTGCCAGCAGCCCGCGACAGGGGGGGACCGGGGAGCTGTTTTTT.

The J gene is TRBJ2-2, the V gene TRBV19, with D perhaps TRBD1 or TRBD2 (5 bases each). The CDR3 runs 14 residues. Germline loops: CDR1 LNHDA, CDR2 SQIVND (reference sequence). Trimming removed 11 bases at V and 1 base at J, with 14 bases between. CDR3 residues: CAGTLRGNTGELFF. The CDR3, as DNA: TGTGCCGGCACCCTGAGGGGGAACACCGGGGAGCTGTTTTTT.